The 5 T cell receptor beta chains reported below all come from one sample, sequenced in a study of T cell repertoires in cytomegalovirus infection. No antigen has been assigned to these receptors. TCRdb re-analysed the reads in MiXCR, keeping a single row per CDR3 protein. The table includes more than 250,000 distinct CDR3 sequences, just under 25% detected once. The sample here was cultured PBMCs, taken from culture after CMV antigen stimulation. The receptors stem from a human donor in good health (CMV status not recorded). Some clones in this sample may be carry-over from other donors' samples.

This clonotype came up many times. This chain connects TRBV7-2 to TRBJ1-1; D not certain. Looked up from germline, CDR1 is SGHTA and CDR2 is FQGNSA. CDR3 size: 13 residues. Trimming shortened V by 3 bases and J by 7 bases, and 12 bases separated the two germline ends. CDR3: CASSFYSRIEAFF. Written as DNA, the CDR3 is TGTGCCAGCAGCTTTTACAGCCGTATTGAAGCTTTCTTT.

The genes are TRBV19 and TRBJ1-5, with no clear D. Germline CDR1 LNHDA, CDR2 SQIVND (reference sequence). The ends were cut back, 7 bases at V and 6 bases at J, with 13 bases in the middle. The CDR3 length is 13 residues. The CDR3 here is CASKSDLGQPQHF. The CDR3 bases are TGTGCCAGTAAGTCGGACCTCGGTCAGCCCCAGCATTTT.

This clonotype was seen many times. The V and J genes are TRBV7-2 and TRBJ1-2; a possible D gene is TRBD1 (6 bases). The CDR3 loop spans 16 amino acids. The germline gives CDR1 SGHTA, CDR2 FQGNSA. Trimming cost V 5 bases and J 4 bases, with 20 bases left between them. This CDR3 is CASSLVFRGEGYGYTF. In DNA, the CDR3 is TGTGCCAGCAGCCTAGTGTTTAGGGGGGAAGGCTATGGCTACACCTTC.

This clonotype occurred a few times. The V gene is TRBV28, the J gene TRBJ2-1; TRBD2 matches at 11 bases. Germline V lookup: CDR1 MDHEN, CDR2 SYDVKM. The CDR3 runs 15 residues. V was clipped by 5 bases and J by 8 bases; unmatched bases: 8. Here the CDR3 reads CASSENSGRAYEQFF. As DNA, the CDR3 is TGTGCCAGCAGTGAAAATAGCGGGAGGGCCTATGAGCAGTTCTTC.

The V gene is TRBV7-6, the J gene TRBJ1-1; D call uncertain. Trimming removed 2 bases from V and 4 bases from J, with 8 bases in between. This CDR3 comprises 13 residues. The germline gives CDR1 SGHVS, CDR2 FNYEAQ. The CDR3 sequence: CASSLSTVTEAFF. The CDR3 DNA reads TGTGCCAGCAGCTTATCGACCGTCACTGAAGCTTTCTTT. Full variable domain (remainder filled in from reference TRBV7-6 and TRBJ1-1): GAGVSQSPRYKVTKRGQDVALRCDPISGHVSLYWYRQALGQGPEFLTYFNYEAQQDKSGLPNDRFSAERPEGSISTLTIQRTEQRDSAMYRCASSLSTVTEAFFGQGTRLTVV.